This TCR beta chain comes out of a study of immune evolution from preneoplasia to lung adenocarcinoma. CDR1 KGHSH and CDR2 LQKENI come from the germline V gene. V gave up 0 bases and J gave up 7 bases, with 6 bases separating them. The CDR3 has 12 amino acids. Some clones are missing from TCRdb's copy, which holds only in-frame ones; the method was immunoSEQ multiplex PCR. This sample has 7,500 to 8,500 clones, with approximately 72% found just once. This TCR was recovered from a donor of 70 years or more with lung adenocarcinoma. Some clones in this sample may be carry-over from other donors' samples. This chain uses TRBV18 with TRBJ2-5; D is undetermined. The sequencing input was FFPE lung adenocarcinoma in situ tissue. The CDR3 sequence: CASSPPKGTQYF. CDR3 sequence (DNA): TGTGCCAGCTCACCACCGAAAGGGACCCAGTACTTC.